These T cell receptor beta chains were read from a single sample in a study of cytomegalovirus exposure and HLA in healthy donors. TCRdb keeps only in-frame clones here, not all; method: immunoSEQ multiplex PCR. The data contain over 200,000 clones, 75% to 90% of them singletons. Sequenced material: PBMCs. These receptors originate from a woman in her twenties or thirties in good health and CMV-seropositive. Each CDR3 is given with its conserved first and last residue.

v_call: TRBV5-1
cdr3_aa: CASSALLGTSGRSNEQFF

v_call: TRBV11-2
cdr3_aa: CASSDSGLAGPNEQFF

v_call: TRBV19
cdr3_aa: CASSHNEQFF

v_call: TRBV6-5
cdr3_aa: CASSYSLAVTNYGYTF

v_call: TRBV13
cdr3_aa: CASSAGFNEQFF

v_call: TRBV27
cdr3_aa: CASSFGHYEKLFF

v_call: TRBV30
cdr3_aa: CAWSAGDSGNTIYF

v_call: TRBV7-2
cdr3_aa: CASSLTADKNIQYF

v_call: TRBV7-6
cdr3_aa: CASSFTGTGVLAGELFF

v_call: TRBV15
cdr3_aa: CATSGPGTGELFF

v_call: TRBV7-2
cdr3_aa: CASSFPDREGGYTF

v_call: TRBV28
cdr3_aa: CATGQGVNTEAFF

v_call: TRBV30
cdr3_aa: CAWRRASGRKFEQYF

v_call: TRBV1
cdr3_aa: CTSSLRLGSYNEQFF

v_call: TRBV7-2
cdr3_aa: CASSSSLIEQFF

v_call: TRBV15
cdr3_aa: CATSPIAGETQYF

v_call: TRBV10-2
cdr3_aa: CASTGDGFEQFF

v_call: TRBV9
cdr3_aa: CASSVTGLGGELFF

v_call: TRBV5-4
cdr3_aa: CASSLVLGSRYEQYF

v_call: TRBV27
cdr3_aa: CASSLGQGRYEQYF

v_call: TRBV4-1
cdr3_aa: CASSQERGRPSGANVLTF

v_call: TRBV30
cdr3_aa: CAWAQRSTDTQYF

v_call: TRBV9
cdr3_aa: CASTSGTDTEAFF

v_call: TRBV2
cdr3_aa: CASRRQVAKNIQYF

v_call: TRBV9
cdr3_aa: CASSSQPDSRYGYTF

v_call: TRBV28
cdr3_aa: CASSTGTVNTEAFF

v_call: TRBV27
cdr3_aa: CASSSPGQVTDTQYF

v_call: TRBV18
cdr3_aa: CASSQSSTADTQYF

v_call: TRBV30
cdr3_aa: CAWSVLAGGFEQYF

v_call: TRBV29-1
cdr3_aa: CSAPGYGTGTGGLGGYTF

v_call: TRBV30
cdr3_aa: CAWSVRVNTEAFF

v_call: TRBV7-2
cdr3_aa: CALRGAGGTNYGYTF

v_call: TRBV5-1
cdr3_aa: CASSSRGGETQYF

v_call: TRBV6-1
cdr3_aa: CASSELGGEGPDTQYF

v_call: TRBV7-8
cdr3_aa: CASSLGGLPEQYF

v_call: TRBV4-3
cdr3_aa: CASSQDPGTGAYGYTF

v_call: TRBV27
cdr3_aa: CASSLSGQGSGNTIYF

v_call: TRBV18
cdr3_aa: CASSNRDGTDTQYF

v_call: TRBV15
cdr3_aa: CATSRVGLAGEVTNEQFF

v_call: TRBV15
cdr3_aa: CATSTIILRVNEQFF

v_call: TRBV28
cdr3_aa: CASSSYGLNTEAFF

v_call: TRBV10-3
cdr3_aa: CAISESRGNYGYTF

v_call: TRBV2
cdr3_aa: CASSPGTSGANVLTF

v_call: TRBV28
cdr3_aa: CASSFGTGDTDTQYF

v_call: TRBV6-5
cdr3_aa: CASSYSWTDKSLFF

v_call: TRBV6-1
cdr3_aa: CASSKGGVRGETQYF